The 16 T cell receptor beta chains in this list originate from one sample, sequenced in a study of control samples from healthy donors and cancer patients. TCRdb's copy holds only in-frame clones and misses some; the assay was immunoSEQ multiplex PCR. The table shows approximately 82,000 clones, with around 87% occurring only once. The source material was blood. The receptor source for this set is a man aged 50-59 years in good health.

The chain employs TRBV4-2 and TRBJ2-2, with a weak D call TRBD2 (6 bases). Germline CDR1 reads LGHNA; CDR2 reads YNFKEQ. Trimming took off 0 bases at V and 0 bases at J, with 11 bases between the two ends. The CDR3 totals 17 residues. The CDR3 region is CASSQEGGGANTGELFF. The CDR3 DNA reads as TGTGCCAGCAGCCAAGAGGGAGGCGGAGCGAACACCGGGGAGCTGTTTTTT.

This clone was detected only once. The chain employs TRBV19 and TRBJ2-3; possible D gene TRBD1, 5 bases. The CDR3 loop spans 16 amino acids. Trimming left V 4 bases short and J 5 bases short, with 19 bases between. Germline V gives CDR1 LNHDA, CDR2 SQIVND (reference sequence). CDR3 residues: CASSTFYYTGKDTQYF. The CDR3 DNA reads as TGTGCCAGTAGTACTTTCTATTACACAGGAAAAGATACGCAGTATTTT.

This sequence joins TRBV4-2 and TRBJ1-1; D is perhaps TRBD1 (5 bases). V lost 1 base to trimming and J lost 3 bases, with 12 bases between them. CDR3 length equals 15 residues. Germline V gene data show CDR1 as LGHNA and CDR2 as YNFKEQ. The CDR3 loop reads CASSQVDSRDTEAFF. The CDR3 bases are TGTGCCAGCAGCCAAGTAGACAGCAGGGACACTGAAGCTTTCTTT.

The CDR3 protein is CATSDLKDVHDGSAQYF. The CDR3 nucleotides read TGTGCCACCAGTGATTTGAAGGACGTCCATGACGGCTCTGCGCAGTATTTT. V is TRBV24-1 and J is TRBJ2-3; the D is unclear. Trimming took 0 bases from V and 10 from J, leaving 22 bases between them. The V gene's germline CDR1 is KGHDR and CDR2 SFDVKD. The CDR3 contains 17 residues.

This chain uses TRBV14 with TRBJ2-3; unclear D gene. Trimming removed 1 base at V and 2 bases at J, with 7 bases between. CDR3 length: 14 amino acids. Germline CDR1 is SGHDN and CDR2 is FVKESK. CDR3 residues: CASSQGRHTDTQYF. CDR3 coding DNA: TGTGCCAGCAGCCAAGGTCGACACACAGATACGCAGTATTTT.

This sequence joins TRBV4-1 and TRBJ2-5; the D call may be TRBD1 or TRBD2 (5 bases each). Germline V CDR1 and CDR2: MGHRA, YSYEKL. V lost 1 base to trimming and J lost 3 bases, with 6 bases between them. This CDR3 comprises 13 residues. The CDR3 nucleotides are TGCGCCAGCAGCCAAGGAGGGGAAGAGACCCAGTACTTC. It translates to CASSQGGEETQYF.

The chain uses TRBV5-1 and TRBJ2-7, with 8 bases identical to TRBD2. The CDR3 has 16 residues. Germline V gives CDR1 SGHRS, CDR2 YFSETQ. V was pared by 4 bases and J by 7 bases, with 16 bases of the junction left unmatched. CDR3 sequence reads: CASSPILAEAGGEQYF. The DNA for the CDR3 is TGCGCCAGCAGCCCTATACTAGCGGAGGCCGGGGGGGAGCAGTACTTC.

The chain uses TRBV27 and TRBJ1-2; weak D call: TRBD1 (5 bases). Germline V lookup: CDR1 MNHEY, CDR2 SMNVEV (reference sequence). The CDR3 is made up of 14 amino acids. Trimming pared 2 bases from V and 1 base from J, leaving 8 bases between. The CDR3 sequence is CASSLRTGNYGYTF. For the CDR3, the DNA is TGTGCCAGCAGTTTAAGAACAGGTAACTATGGCTACACCTTC.

The J gene is TRBJ1-3, the V gene TRBV2; 7 nucleotides match TRBD1. Unmatched junction bases numbered 8, after V lost 2 bases and J lost 7 bases. Germline values: CDR1 SNHLY, CDR2 FYNNEI. CDR3 length: 15 amino acids. CDR3 bases: TGTGCCAGCAGTGAATTTCCCGGGACAGAGAACACCATATATTTT. Translation gives CASSEFPGTENTIYF.

This clone was observed once. The V gene is TRBV11-2, the J gene TRBJ1-4; D might be TRBD1 (6 bases). Per the germline V gene, CDR1 is SGHAT and CDR2 is FQNNGV. Trimming cost V 5 bases and J 0 bases, with 13 bases left between them. This CDR3 has 16 residues. The CDR3 nucleotides are TGTGCCAGCAGCATGAGCGGACAGACAACTAATGAAAAACTGTTTTTT. It translates to CASSMSGQTTNEKLFF.

This clone was detected once. J is TRBJ1-2 and V is TRBV19; TRBD1 is a possible D gene (5 bases). The germline V and J ends were trimmed by 10 bases and 5 bases, with 26 bases remaining between them. The CDR3 extends over 16 amino acids. CDR1 is LNHDA, CDR2 SQIVND, per germline (reference sequence). CDR3 amino acids: CATSDFRTGSAYGYTF. CDR3 in DNA: TGTGCCACAAGCGATTTTCGAACAGGTTCAGCTTATGGCTACACCTTC.

This clone was seen only once. J is TRBJ1-1 and V is TRBV11-3; D is unresolved. V was cut by 1 base and J by 0 bases, with 6 bases left in between. The length of the CDR3 is 14 residues. Germline V lookup: CDR1 SGHNT, CDR2 YENEEA. Here the CDR3 reads CASSLGGLNTEAFF. CDR3 bases: TGTGCCAGCAGCTTAGGAGGGTTGAACACTGAAGCTTTCTTT.

This clone was detected a few times. The chain has TRBV6-5 and TRBJ2-1; TRBD1 matches 7 bases. CDR1 and CDR2 from the germline V gene are MNHEY and SVGAGI. The V and J ends lost 6 bases and 8 bases, in that order; junction bases with no gene match: 4. CDR3 length equals 12 residues. CDR3 bases: TGTGCCAGCAGACAGGGGTTAGATGAGCAGTTCTTC. This gives the protein CASRQGLDEQFF.

CDR3 DNA sequence: TGCGCCAGCAGCCAAGATACACTACTACCAGATACGCAGTATTTT. Amino acid sequence: CASSQDTLLPDTQYF. The V call is TRBV4-1, the J call TRBJ2-3; D gene ambiguous. V lost 0 bases to trimming and J lost 4 bases, with 11 bases between them. The CDR3 length is 15 residues. The V gene's germline CDR1 is MGHRA and CDR2 YSYEKL.

V usage is TRBV11-3 and J usage is TRBJ1-1; D gene uncertain. This CDR3 is built from 12 residues. Germline-derived CDR1 and CDR2 are SGHNT and YENEEA. Trimming stripped 8 bases from V and 4 bases from J, with 11 bases between. In DNA, the CDR3 is TGTGCCAGCGGGAGGGAGGGCACTGAAGCTTTCTTT. It specifies CASGREGTEAFF. The whole variable domain, remainder taken from reference TRBV11-3 and TRBJ1-1, is EAGVVQSPRYKIIEKKQPVAFWCNPISGHNTLYWYLQNLGQGPELLIRYENEEAVDDSQLPKDRFSAERLKGVDSTLKIQPAELGDSAVYLCASGREGTEAFFGQGTRLTVV.

The J gene is TRBJ1-3, the V gene TRBV5-1; D gene uncertain. The CDR3 has 15 amino acids. Germline CDR1 and CDR2: SGHRS and YFSETQ. The ends were cut back, 0 bases at V and 3 bases at J, with 10 bases in the middle. The CDR3 DNA reads as TGCGCCAGCAGCTTGGGGGCAGGTTATGGAAACACCATATATTTT. This gives the protein CASSLGAGYGNTIYF.